A selection of T cell receptor beta chains follows, all from one sample in a study of naive and memory T cell subsets. Using its own MiXCR run on the 5' RACE reads, TCRdb lists one record per CDR3 protein. This sample yields roughly 62,000 distinct CDR3 sequences, of which approximately 8.5% are seen a single time; approximately 21% belongs to the top ten. All receptors come from a female donor in good health. CDR3s include the opening cysteine and the closing phenylalanine or tryptophan. D genes are given only for firm matches. Size tells how often a clone was seen (once, few, many) or the class of an expanded clone, and some rows leave it out.

cdr3_aa	cdr3_nt	j_call	clone_size	v_call	d_call
CASSLGTSGSNEQFF	TGTGCTAGCAGCTTAGGGACTAGCGGGAGTAATGAGCAGTTCTTC	TRBJ2-1	many	TRBV7-7	TRBD2
CSVEVGRTGVPEAFF	TGCAGCGTTGAAGTAGGCCGGACAGGGGTCCCTGAAGCTTTCTTT	TRBJ1-1	many	TRBV29-1	TRBD1
CASRLGYPSYEQYF	TGTGCCAGCAGACTGGGGTATCCCTCCTACGAGCAGTACTTC	TRBJ2-7	NA	TRBV11-2	NA
CSVRASLRDTRYGYTF	TGCAGCGTTCGAGCTTCCCTACGGGACACCCGCTATGGCTACACCTTC	TRBJ1-2	few	TRBV29-1	NA
CASSIQGKGNQPQHF	TGTGCCAGCAGCATTCAGGGGAAAGGCAATCAGCCCCAGCATTTT	TRBJ1-5	few	TRBV5-4	NA
CASSQRQGPGANVLTF	TGTGCCAGCAGCCAGAGACAGGGGCCTGGGGCCAACGTCCTGACTTTC	TRBJ2-6	few	TRBV4-2	TRBD1
CASSVGERRDRRNSPLHF	TGTGCCAGCAGCGTAGGGGAAAGGAGGGACAGGAGAAATTCACCCCTCCACTTT	TRBJ1-6	many	TRBV9	TRBD1
CASSSSRDASDEQYF	TGTGCCAGCAGCTCCTCCCGGGACGCTAGCGACGAGCAGTACTTC	TRBJ2-7	few	TRBV7-9	NA
CASRTTGQDGYTF	TGTGCCAGCAGAACTACCGGACAGGATGGCTACACCTTC	TRBJ1-2	many	TRBV5-4	TRBD1
CASSLGQIPNTEAFF	TGTGCCAGCAGCTTGGGACAGATCCCGAACACTGAAGCTTTCTTT	TRBJ1-1	NA	TRBV5-4	NA
CSVEVNEQFF	TGCAGCGTTGAGGTAAATGAGCAGTTCTTC	TRBJ2-1	many	TRBV29-1	NA
CASSLEGGGPVDTQYF	TGTGCCAGCAGCTTAGAGGGGGGAGGGCCCGTGGATACGCAGTATTTT	TRBJ2-3	few	TRBV7-2	NA
CASSPGTSSEQYF	TGTGCCAGCAGTCCTGGGACCTCCAGCGAGCAGTACTTC	TRBJ2-7	many	TRBV27	NA
CAISEAGTYEQYF	TGTGCCATCAGTGAAGCAGGAACCTACGAGCAGTACTTC	TRBJ2-7	few	TRBV10-3	NA
CASSWVQRGYGYTF	TGTGCCAGCAGCTGGGTTCAGAGGGGCTATGGCTACACCTTC	TRBJ1-2	few	TRBV7-9	NA
CASSLDVSYEQYF	TGCGCCAGCAGCTTGGACGTGAGCTACGAGCAGTACTTC	TRBJ2-7	few	TRBV5-1	NA
CASSTRARTGELFF	TGTGCCAGCAGTACCCGGGCCCGGACCGGGGAGCTGTTTTTT	TRBJ2-2	NA	TRBV6-5	NA
CASSPLQGPRSSYEQYF	TGTGCCAGCAGCCCTCTACAGGGTCCCCGAAGCTCCTACGAGCAGTACTTC	TRBJ2-7	many	TRBV11-2	NA
CASSLRLMREVPNNEQFF	TGTGCCAGCAGCTTACGATTAATGCGGGAGGTCCCAAACAATGAGCAGTTCTTC	TRBJ2-1	NA	TRBV11-2	TRBD2
CASSASSGGPSYNEQFF	TGTGCCAGCAGTGCCTCTAGCGGGGGCCCCTCCTACAATGAGCAGTTCTTC	TRBJ2-1	NA	TRBV25-1	TRBD2
CASSYGFSSSYNSPLHF	TGTGCCAGCAGTTATGGATTCTCGAGCTCCTATAATTCACCCCTCCACTTT	TRBJ1-6	many	TRBV6-5	NA
CSASGQTYEQYF	TGCAGTGCTTCAGGACAGACCTACGAGCAGTACTTC	TRBJ2-7	NA	TRBV20-1	NA
CASSRREGLANYGYTF	TGTGCCAGCAGTCGCCGGGAGGGGCTAGCTAACTATGGCTACACCTTC	TRBJ1-2	NA	TRBV12-3/TRBV12-4	NA
CAIADGRGSEQYF	TGTGCCATCGCGGACGGCCGGGGTAGCGAGCAGTACTTC	TRBJ2-7	NA	TRBV10-3	NA